These 11 T cell receptor beta chains were all obtained from the same sample, sequenced in a study of shared clonotypes between healthy human individuals. TCRdb's copy holds only in-frame clones and misses some; the assay was immunoSEQ multiplex PCR. The table has roughly 720,000 clones, around 91% seen once; the top ten hold around a third. The sample consisted of memory CD8+ T cells from PBMCs. Indicated subset: CD45RO+ cells pooled with CCR7-negative TemRA cells. These TCRs come from a young man in good health. Some clones in this sample may be carry-over from other donors' samples.

The chain joins TRBV4-1 to TRBJ2-5; perhaps TRBD1 as D (5 bases). Germline V lookup: CDR1 MGHRA, CDR2 YSYEKL. Trimming pared 2 bases from V and 5 bases from J, leaving 12 bases between. This CDR3 is built from 14 residues. The CDR3 DNA sequence: TGCGCCAGCAGCCAACCCGGACCAGGGGAGACCCAGTACTTC. Encoded protein: CASSQPGPGETQYF.

V is TRBV27 and J is TRBJ2-7, with 7 bases aligning to TRBD2. The CDR3 consists of 15 residues. The germline V gene encodes CDR1 MNHEY and CDR2 SMNVEV (reference sequence). Losses at the gene ends were 0 bases for V and 6 bases for J; bases not matched to a gene: 8. CDR3 nucleotide sequence: TGTGCCAGCAGTTTATCAAGGCGGGGGACCCTCGAGCAGTACTTC. This encodes CASSLSRRGTLEQYF.

The genes are TRBV19 and TRBJ1-5; no clear D gene. The CDR3 length is 15 residues. Germline assignment: CDR1 LNHDA and CDR2 SQIVND (reference sequence). V was cut by 3 bases and J by 3 bases, with 12 bases left in between. CDR3 amino acids: CASSIWAGVNQPQHF. The CDR3 DNA is TGTGCCAGTAGTATTTGGGCAGGAGTCAATCAGCCCCAGCATTTT.

The genes are TRBV18 and TRBJ2-1; D unclear. The CDR3 is made up of 14 amino acids. The V end was cut by 0 bases, the J end by 3 bases, with 6 bases between. The germline V gene encodes CDR1 KGHSH and CDR2 LQKENI. As DNA, the CDR3 is TGTGCCAGCTCACCACCGTCCGGCTACAATGAGCAGTTCTTC. Protein product: CASSPPSGYNEQFF.

This sequence joins TRBV9 and TRBJ2-3; D gene uncertain. Germline values: CDR1 SGDLS, CDR2 YYNGEE. The CDR3 length is 14 residues. The V end lost 1 base, the J end lost 0 bases, and 6 bases lay between the germline ends. CDR3 nucleotides: TGTGCCAGCAGCGTAAAACCGAGCACAGATACGCAGTATTTT. Translation gives CASSVKPSTDTQYF.

This chain connects TRBV7-9 to TRBJ2-5; D call uncertain. The CDR3 is 14 amino acids. Between the trimmed V and J ends, which lost 5 bases and 2 bases, there was a span of 12 bases. The germline V gene encodes CDR1 SEHNR and CDR2 FQNEAQ (reference sequence). The CDR3 loop reads CASSPPLGQETQYF. CDR3 nucleotides: TGTGCCAGCAGCCCACCCCTCGGGCAAGAGACCCAGTACTTC.

This clone was observed a single time. This chain's CDR3 is CASSWAPGTGIREQYF. The CDR3 coding sequence is TGCGCCAGCAGCTGGGCCCCCGGGACAGGTATACGCGAGCAGTACTTC. The genes are TRBV5-1 and TRBJ2-7; TRBD1 agrees at 8 bases. V lost 3 bases, J lost 6 bases, and 14 bases stayed unmatched. Per the germline V gene, CDR1 is SGHRS and CDR2 is YFSETQ. CDR3 size: 16 residues.

The gene calls are TRBV2 and TRBJ2-7; tentatively, D is TRBD2 (6 bases). This CDR3 comprises 16 residues. V gave up 3 bases and J gave up 1 base, with 16 bases separating them. Per germline, CDR1 SNHLY and CDR2 FYNNEI. The chain's CDR3 is CASSERGLRGSYEQYF. The CDR3 coding sequence is TGTGCCAGCAGTGAGCGTGGTCTCCGGGGGTCCTACGAGCAGTACTTC. Complete variable domain (other parts from reference TRBV2 and TRBJ2-7): EPEVTQTPSHQVTQMGQEVILRCVPISNHLYFYWYRQILGQKVEFLVSFYNNEISEKSEIFDDQFSVERPDGSNFTLKIRSTKLEDSAMYFCASSERGLRGSYEQYFGPGTRLTVT.

The chain combines TRBV27 with TRBJ2-3; D call uncertain. The germline V and J ends were trimmed by 0 bases and 7 bases, with 20 bases remaining between them. The germline V gene has CDR1 MNHEY and CDR2 SMNVEV (reference sequence). This CDR3 is 17 amino acids long. The CDR3 region is CASSLSLLAPDRNTQYF. The CDR3 region has the DNA TGTGCCAGCAGTTTATCGCTGTTAGCCCCCGACCGAAATACGCAGTATTTT.

A word on this clone: The sample carries other DNA sequences with the same CDR3. J is TRBJ1-1 and V is TRBV5-1; tentative D call: TRBD1 (5 bases). The V end lost 2 bases, the J end lost 1 base, and 6 bases lay between the germline ends. The CDR3 contains 13 residues. Germline V CDR1 and CDR2: SGHRS, YFSETQ. The DNA of the CDR3 is TGCGCCAGCAGCTTTGGGGGGAACACTGAAGCTTTCTTT. Its translation is CASSFGGNTEAFF.

Here the CDR3 DNA reads TGTGCCAGCACCCAGGGACAGGGCTCTCACTACACCTTC. This codes for CASTQGQGSHYTF. V usage is TRBV2 and J usage is TRBJ1-2; 9 nucleotides align to TRBD1. CDR1 is SNHLY, CDR2 FYNNEI, per germline. The CDR3 has 13 residues. J was trimmed by 10 bases and V by 7 bases; bases with no gene match: 10. Full variable domain (rest looked up from reference TRBV2 and TRBJ1-2): EPEVTQTPSHQVTQMGQEVILRCVPISNHLYFYWYRQILGQKVEFLVSFYNNEISEKSEIFDDQFSVERPDGSNFTLKIRSTKLEDSAMYFCASTQGQGSHYTFGSGTRLTVV.